The 8 T cell receptor beta chains below were found in one sample sequenced in a study of response to subunit inactivated influenza vaccine. In TCRdb, the RT-PCR reads were re-called with MiXCR into one record per CDR3 protein. The sample holds fewer than 600,000 distinct CDR3 sequences; 6% to 9% are singletons and the top ten take less than 15%. The sequences come from PBMCs from blood, collected around 25 months after vaccination. Receptors were obtained from a man in his fifties or sixties who received an inactivated influenza vaccine.

This clonotype was recorded many times. V usage is TRBV29-1 and J usage is TRBJ2-3, with D perhaps matching TRBD1 (5 bases). V dropped 7 bases and J dropped 4 bases, with 15 bases sitting between them. CDR3 size: 13 residues. Germline V gene sequence: CDR1 SQVTM, CDR2 ANQGSEA. CDR3 sequence (DNA): TGCAGCGCTATGACAGTCCCCCCAGATACGCAGTATTTT. This gives the protein CSAMTVPPDTQYF.

The table lists this clonotype with a few counts. The chain couples TRBV28 to TRBJ1-1; 8 bases match TRBD1. Germline-derived CDR1 and CDR2 are MDHEN and SYDVKM. V gave up 7 bases and J gave up 3 bases; unmatched junction bases: 10. This CDR3 has 15 amino acids. CDR3 sequence: CASIPEVTGDTEAFF. CDR3 coding DNA: TGTGCCAGCATCCCAGAGGTGACAGGGGACACTGAAGCTTTCTTT.

The V call is TRBV28, the J call TRBJ1-1; D uncertain. Germline V CDR1 and CDR2: MDHEN, SYDVKM. This CDR3 has 15 residues. Trimming left V 2 bases short and J 5 bases short, with 15 bases between. CDR3 bases: TGTGCCAGCAGTTTAGGAAGCAGGCGGTGGACTGAAGCTTTCTTT. It is translated as CASSLGSRRWTEAFF.

This clonotype was seen only a few times. The V gene is TRBV5-6, the J gene TRBJ2-1; 12 bases fit TRBD2. Trimming cost V 4 bases and J 7 bases; bases outside gene matches: 3. CDR3 length: 14 amino acids. Germline CDR1 reads SGHDT; CDR2 reads YYEEEE. As DNA, the CDR3 is TGTGCCAGCAGCGCGACTAGCGGGGGTAATGAGCAGTTCTTC. The encoded protein is CASSATSGGNEQFF. Full variable domain (outside the CDR3, taken from reference TRBV5-6 and TRBJ2-1): DAGVTQSPTHLIKTRGQQVTLRCSPKSGHDTVSWYQQALGQGPQFIFQYYEEEERQRGNFPDRFSGHQFPNYSSELNVNALLLGDSALYLCASSATSGGNEQFFGPGTRLTVL.

The gene calls are TRBV3-1 and TRBJ2-7, with 8 positions matching TRBD2. Germline values: CDR1 LGHDT, CDR2 YNNKEL (reference sequence). The CDR3 has 16 amino acids. Trimming removed 5 bases from V and 6 bases from J; junction bases left unmatched: 15. CDR3 nucleotide sequence: TGTGCCAGCAGCACACAGGGACTAGTACAGCGGGGCGAGCAGTACTTC. It is translated as CASSTQGLVQRGEQYF.

CDR3 sequence: CASSPQVGWETQYF. The CDR3 region has the DNA TGTGCCAGCAGCCCCCAAGTGGGGTGGGAGACCCAGTACTTC. J is TRBJ2-5 and V is TRBV14; D not resolved. The CDR3 runs 14 residues. Trimming pared 4 bases from V and 5 bases from J, leaving 14 bases between. Germline V CDR1 and CDR2: SGHDN, FVKESK.

The CDR3 bases are TGTGCCAGCAGCTTACTGGGACAGTGGAATCAGCCCCAGCATTTT. This encodes CASSLLGQWNQPQHF. The V call is TRBV5-5, the J call TRBJ1-5, with 7 bases that match TRBD1. Germline CDR1 SGHKS, CDR2 YYEKEE (reference sequence). This CDR3 has 15 amino acids. Trimming took 2 bases from V and 4 from J; bases not matched to a gene: 6.

The rearrangement links TRBV6-2 or TRBV6-3 to TRBJ2-3; 9 nucleotides line up with TRBD1. CDR1 is MNHEY, CDR2 SVGEGT, per germline. The CDR3 contains 17 residues. With V trimmed by 0 bases and J by 5 bases, 9 bases remained unmatched. This CDR3 is CASSYSGTGRPGDTQYF. CDR3 in DNA: TGTGCCAGCAGTTACTCCGGGACAGGGAGACCTGGAGATACGCAGTATTTT.